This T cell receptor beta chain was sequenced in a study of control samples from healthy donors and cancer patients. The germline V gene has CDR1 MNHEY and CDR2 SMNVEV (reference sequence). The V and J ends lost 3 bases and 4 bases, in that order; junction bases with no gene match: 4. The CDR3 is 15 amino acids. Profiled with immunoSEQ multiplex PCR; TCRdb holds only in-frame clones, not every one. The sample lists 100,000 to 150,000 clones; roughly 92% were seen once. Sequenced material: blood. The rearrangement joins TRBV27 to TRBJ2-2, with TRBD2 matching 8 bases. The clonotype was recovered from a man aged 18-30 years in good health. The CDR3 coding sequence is TGTGCCAGCAGTTTTAGCGGGGCCCTCACCGGGGAGCTGTTTTTT. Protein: CASSFSGALTGELFF.